This TCR beta chain derives from a study of regulatory T cells in long-lasting Graves disease. The study, taken as a whole, reports: Persistent cases favored TRBV28, TRBJ1-2 and TRBJ2-5.

The CDR3 is 11 residues long. Germline CDR1 reads SQVTM; CDR2 reads ANQGSEA. Trimming took 3 bases from V and 8 from J, leaving 10 bases between them. According to the study, TCR beta libraries were built with iRepertoire HTBI primers and CDR3-region Arm-PCR. Using its own MiXCR run on the multiplex PCR reads, TCRdb lists one record per CDR3 protein. The data show about 540,000 distinct CDR3 sequences, approximately 12% seen once. Time point: newly diagnosed GD, antithyroid drugs for less than 3 months. The authors made the TCR library using RNA they extracted from PBMCs. This clonotype has ten or more counts. Its target is unknown. The sample also formed part of further work on T cells in Graves' hyperthyroidism and ophthalmopathy. As that report states: It was considered stable Graves' hyperthyroidism when ophthalmopathy did not progress within 18 months. The model foresaw ophthalmopathy a median roughly 6.3 months prior to onset.

The sample here was peripheral blood mononuclear cells (PBMCs), taken at new diagnosis, from a patient treated with antithyroid drugs. The TCR originated in a man younger than 45 with Graves disease. The chain links TRBV29-1 to TRBJ1-2; D is undetermined. CDR3 sequence: CSVEWTGGYTF. In DNA, the CDR3 is TGCAGCGTTGAGTGGACTGGGGGCTACACCTTC. Full variable domain (rest looked up from reference TRBV29-1 and TRBJ1-2): SAVISQKPSRDICQRGTSLTIQCQVDSQVTMMFWYRQQPGQSLTLIATANQGSEATYESGFVIDKFPISRPNLTFSTLTVSNMSPEDSSIYLCSVEWTGGYTFGSGTRLTVV.